Here is one T cell receptor (beta chain) with its context. The data are from a study of patients and donors after allogeneic stem cell transplantation. TCRdb used MiXCR to reprocess the RT-PCR reads, holding one entry per CDR3 protein. The sample carries roughly 940,000 distinct CDR3 sequences, approximately 19% recorded once. V gave up 0 bases and J gave up 4 bases; unmatched junction bases: 10. The germline gives CDR1 SGHRS, CDR2 YFSETQ. The CDR3 is made up of 16 amino acids. Material for sequencing was blood, either unsorted or a sorted T cell fraction (not recorded which). The V and J genes are TRBV5-1 and TRBJ2-7; 7 bases agree with TRBD1. The receptor was derived from a human donor who was either an allogeneic HSCT recipient or a stem cell or donor lymphocyte infusion donor (not recorded which). It is not recorded whose cells these are; they may come from a transplant donor. CDR3: CASSLVLGQDEYEQYF. In DNA form, the CDR3 reads TGCGCCAGCAGCTTGGTGTTAGGACAGGATGAGTACGAGCAGTACTTC.